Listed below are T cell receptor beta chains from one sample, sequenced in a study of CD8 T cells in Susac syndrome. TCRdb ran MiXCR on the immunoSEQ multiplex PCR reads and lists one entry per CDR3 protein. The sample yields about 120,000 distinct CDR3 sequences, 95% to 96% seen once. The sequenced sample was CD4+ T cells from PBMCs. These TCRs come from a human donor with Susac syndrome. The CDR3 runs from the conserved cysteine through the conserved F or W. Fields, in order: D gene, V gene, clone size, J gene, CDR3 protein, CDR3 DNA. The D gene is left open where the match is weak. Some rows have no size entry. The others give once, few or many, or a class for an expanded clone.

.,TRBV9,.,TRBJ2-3,CASSVGPLRDTQYF,TGTGCCAGCAGCGTAGGACCCCTGAGAGATACGCAGTATTTT
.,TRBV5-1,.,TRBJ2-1,CASSRGLEYNEQFF,TGCGCCAGCAGCCGGGGACTGGAATACAATGAGCAGTTCTTC
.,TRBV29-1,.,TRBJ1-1,CSVKGLFGTEAFF,TGCAGCGTGAAAGGGCTGTTTGGCACTGAAGCTTTCTTT
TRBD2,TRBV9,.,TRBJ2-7,CASSVDAGGTYEQYF,TGTGCCAGCAGCGTAGATGCGGGAGGGACTTACGAGCAGTACTTC
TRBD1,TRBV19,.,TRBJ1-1,CASSPRGSIGTFF,TGTGCCAGTAGTCCCAGGGGGTCGATTGGGACTTTCTTT
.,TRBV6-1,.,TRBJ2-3,CASRVGLLNSTDTQYF,TGTGCCAGCAGGGTGGGACTCCTGAATAGCACAGATACGCAGTATTTT
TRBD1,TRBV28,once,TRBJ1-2,CAILVLDRPYHGYTF,TGTGCCATCTTGGTCCTGGACAGGCCCTACCATGGCTACACCTTC
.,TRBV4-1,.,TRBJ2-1,CASSPRQDNEQFF,TGCGCCAGCAGCCCGCGACAGGACAATGAGCAGTTCTTC
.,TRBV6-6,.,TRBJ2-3,CASSYGVATSTDTQYF,TGTGCCAGCAGTTACGGTGTGGCTACTAGCACAGATACGCAGTATTTT
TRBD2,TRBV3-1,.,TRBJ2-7,CASSQRLSPSSGRPVNEQYF,TGTGCCAGCAGCCAAAGACTAAGTCCATCTAGCGGGAGGCCAGTCAACGAGCAGTACTTC
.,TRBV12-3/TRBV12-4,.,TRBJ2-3,CASSTGSTDTQYF,TGTGCCAGCAGTACAGGCAGCACAGATACGCAGTATTTT
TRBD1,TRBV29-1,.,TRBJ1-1,CSANTGGTEAFF,TGCAGCGCCAATACAGGGGGCACTGAAGCTTTCTTT
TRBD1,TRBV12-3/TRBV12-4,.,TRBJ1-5,CASSLLDRGPNQPQHF,TGTGCCAGCAGTTTACTGGACAGGGGGCCCAATCAGCCCCAGCATTTT
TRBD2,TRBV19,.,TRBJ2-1,CASSGLAGRGEQFF,TGTGCCAGTAGCGGACTAGCGGGCCGGGGTGAGCAGTTCTTC
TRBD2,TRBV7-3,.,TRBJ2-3,CASSLLAGPTDTQYF,TGTGCCAGCAGCCTCCTAGCGGGGCCCACAGATACGCAGTATTTT
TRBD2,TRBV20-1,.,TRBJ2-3,CSARSAGATPDTQYF,TGCAGTGCTAGGTCAGCGGGAGCCACGCCAGATACGCAGTATTTT
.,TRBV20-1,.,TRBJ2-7,CSARARGFSYEQYF,TGCAGTGCTAGGGCCCGAGGGTTCTCCTACGAGCAGTACTTC
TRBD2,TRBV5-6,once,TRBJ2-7,CASSPGLAGIYEQYF,TGTGCCAGCAGCCCGGGACTAGCGGGAATCTACGAGCAGTACTTC
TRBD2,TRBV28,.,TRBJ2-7,CASGRTGLVSYEQYF,TGTGCCAGCGGTAGGACGGGACTAGTATCCTACGAGCAGTACTTC
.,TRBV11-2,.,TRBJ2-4,CASSSDSLAKNIQYF,TGTGCCAGCAGCTCCGACAGCTTAGCCAAAAACATTCAGTACTTC
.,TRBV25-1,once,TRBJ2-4,CASSAQGGGRNIQYF,TGTGCCAGCAGTGCGCAGGGTGGCGGGCGAAACATTCAGTACTTC
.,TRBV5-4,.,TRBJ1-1,CASSLAAGLNTEAFF,TGTGCCAGCAGCTTGGCGGCGGGATTGAACACTGAAGCTTTCTTT